The source of this T cell receptor (beta chain) is a study of technical replicates of blood from several donors. Germline CDR1 and CDR2: SEHNR and FQNEAQ (reference sequence). Trimming pared 5 bases from V and 1 base from J, leaving 11 bases between. The CDR3 loop spans 14 amino acids. Sequenced by immunoSEQ multiplex PCR; TCRdb stores in-frame clones only, minus some. Of 70,000 to 85,000 clones listed, around 97% were seen once; the top ten hold more than 0.15%. V and J are TRBV7-9 and TRBJ1-1; TRBD1 might be the D (6 bases). The TCR was taken from a human donor in good health. What was sequenced was T cells isolated from PBMCs. The CDR3 reads CASSLRGENTEAFF. The CDR3 DNA follows: TGTGCCAGCAGCCTCAGGGGCGAGAACACTGAAGCTTTCTTT.